One sample yielded the 5 T cell receptor beta chains listed below, sequenced in a study of graft-versus-host responses after intestinal transplantation. The table came from immunoSEQ multiplex PCR; TCRdb's copy has only in-frame clones and leaves some out. The sample lists approximately 85,000 clones, 91% occurring once. For these receptors, no antigen is known. The sequencing here drew on unstimulated CD8+ T cells sorted from spleen or lymph node cells, taken before transplant. The receptors were sampled from a human donor who was the organ donor for an intestinal transplant.

This sequence joins TRBV6-1 and TRBJ2-7; 9 bases align to TRBD1. CDR1 is MNHNS, CDR2 SASEGT, per germline. CDR3 size: 14 residues. With V trimmed by 7 bases and J by 3 bases, 7 bases remained unmatched. Here the CDR3 DNA reads TGTGCCAGCACCCCCGGGACAGGGATCTACGAGCAGTACTTC. This sequence encodes CASTPGTGIYEQYF.

This sequence joins TRBV27 and TRBJ1-3; D perhaps matches TRBD1 (6 bases). This CDR3 region has 17 residues. CDR1 is MNHEY and CDR2 is SMNVEV in the germline V gene (reference sequence). Trimming took 6 bases from V and 0 from J, leaving 18 bases between them. The CDR3, as DNA: TGTGCCAGCAGGGGTGGGGTCGGGACACCCTCTGGAAACACCATATATTTT. This sequence encodes CASRGGVGTPSGNTIYF.

This clone was recorded only once. The V and J genes are TRBV6-1 and TRBJ2-5; D is uncertain. The length of the CDR3 is 12 residues. Trimming took off 10 bases at V and 4 bases at J, with 13 bases between the two ends. Germline V CDR1 and CDR2: MNHNS, SASEGT. The CDR3 spells CATTESRETQYF. CDR3 sequence (DNA): TGTGCCACCACCGAGTCGCGAGAGACCCAGTACTTC.

This clone came up once. The chain joins TRBV7-2 to TRBJ2-3, with D tentatively TRBD1 or TRBD2 (5 bases each). The CDR3 extends over 17 amino acids. The germline V gene has CDR1 SGHTA and CDR2 FQGNSA. Trimming pared 2 bases from V and 3 bases from J, leaving 18 bases between. The CDR3 spells CASSLSGRTRGTDTQYF. DNA of the CDR3: TGTGCCAGCAGCTTAAGTGGCCGGACGAGGGGAACAGATACGCAGTATTTT.

CDR3 in amino acids: CAWSRGTPNYGYTF. In DNA form, the CDR3 reads TGTGCCTGGAGCAGGGGTACCCCTAACTATGGCTACACCTTC. The chain carries TRBV30 and TRBJ1-2, with a tentative D call TRBD1 (6 bases). The CDR3 totals 14 residues. The V gene lost 3 bases and the J gene lost 0 bases, with 11 bases spanning the gap. CDR1 is GTSNPN and CDR2 is SVGIG in the germline V gene (reference sequence).